These 5 T cell receptor beta chains were all obtained from the same sample, sequenced in a study of PD-1 blockade in classical Hodgkin lymphoma. The protocol was immunoSEQ multiplex PCR, while the TCRdb copy is restricted to in-frame clones and leaves out a portion. The table lists about 34,000 clones, over 65% of them singletons. Patients all relapsed after autologous stem cell transplantation, and there was variation in brentuximab vedotin exposure. The sample consisted of peripheral blood mononuclear cells (PBMCs), taken before the second cycle of nivolumab. These receptors all stem from a human donor with classical Hodgkin lymphoma.

The chain carries TRBV6-5 and TRBJ1-1, with D hard to call. The V and J ends lost 5 bases and 2 bases respectively, with 12 bases between them. The CDR3 extends over 14 amino acids. Germline CDR1 MNHEY, CDR2 SVGAGI. CDR3 DNA: TGTGCCAGCAGTACCTCGGGAGGAAACACTGAAGCTTTCTTT. Protein product: CASSTSGGNTEAFF.

This clone was detected a few times. The CDR3 here is CASSLARTQNGNTIYF. The CDR3 DNA follows: TGTGCCAGCAGCTTAGCGCGGACACAAAATGGAAACACCATATATTTT. V usage is TRBV7-2 and J usage is TRBJ1-3; TRBD1 might be the D (5 bases). Per germline, CDR1 SGHTA and CDR2 FQGNSA. The CDR3 totals 16 residues. The V gene lost 0 bases and the J gene lost 3 bases, with 12 bases spanning the gap.

The chain links TRBV19 to TRBJ1-4; possible D gene TRBD1, 5 bases. The germline CDR1 and CDR2 sequences are LNHDA and SQIVND (reference sequence). The ends were cut back, 3 bases at V and 7 bases at J, with 12 bases in the middle. The CDR3 spans 14 residues. CDR3 amino acids: CASSMGGEAEKLFF. The CDR3 DNA reads as TGTGCCAGTAGTATGGGAGGGGAGGCTGAAAAACTGTTTTTT.

The rearrangement uses TRBV19 and TRBJ2-2, with D hard to call. Germline V lookup: CDR1 LNHDA, CDR2 SQIVND (reference sequence). Trimming removed 5 bases at V and 4 bases at J, with 8 bases between. The CDR3 sequence is 13 residues long. CDR3 sequence (DNA): TGTGCCAGTAGTTTGGCCTTCACCGGGGAGCTGTTTTTT. Its translation is CASSLAFTGELFF.

The chain carries TRBV19 and TRBJ1-4; D unresolved. In germline, CDR1 is LNHDA, CDR2 SQIVND (reference sequence). V was trimmed by 0 bases and J by 4 bases, leaving 6 bases between them. The CDR3 length is 14 residues. As DNA, the CDR3 is TGTGCCAGTAGTATAGAACACGTTAATGAAAAACTGTTTTTT. Translating it yields CASSIEHVNEKLFF.